This T cell receptor (beta chain) is from a study of spatial heterogeneity in lung cancer (dated by TCRdb to 2018 to 2020). Study-level background: Beta-chain transcripts were consistently detected in greater numbers than alpha-chain transcripts, which likely reflected higher beta-chain transcript abundance. In tumor regions, TCR transcript counts showed a strong correlation with a T cell transcriptional module score derived from matched bulk RNA-seq. In the raw uncorrected reads, each unique combination of TCR and UMI appeared more than ten times on average. TCR alpha and beta repertoires were quantitatively compared across multiple tumor regions, matched nontumor lung and blood in non-small cell lung cancer. Nonsynonymous mutation counts, determined by whole-exome sequencing of tumor tissue, were related to TCR repertoire features. At surgery, both alpha and beta chains were TCR-sequenced in approximately 210 tumor regions, 63 to 80 matched nontumor lung samples and 56 PBMC samples.

The library was made by 5' RACE. The data were produced on a NextSeq 500. To allow correction of PCR and sequencing errors, the TCR library protocol tagged every TCR cDNA molecule with a unique molecular identifier. Per the source publication's procedure: TCR identification, UMI-based error correction and CDR3 extraction were all carried out with Decombinator tools. TCRs above a frequency of 2 per 1,000, corresponding to the top 1% of the tumor frequency distribution, were defined as expanded. Expanded tumor TCRs were classed as regional if statistically deemed absent (corrected P<0.05) from at least one tumor region, otherwise ubiquitous. Rényi diversity was computed with the R vegan package after subsampling each repertoire 100 times to 5,000 TCRs. CDR3 similarity networks were constructed using string-kernel similarity of amino acid triplets, with links drawn between CDR3s whose pairwise similarity was above 0.82. The raw public data were reprocessed by TCRdb itself: fastp quality trimming at Q25, MiXCR clonotype calling, in-frame beta chains only. Merged by CDR3 protein, the rows form single entries marked with the most common genes and DNA. The V and J calls were not made by the authors but by TCRdb's processing. The table for this sample lists 2,500 to 3,500 distinct CDR3 sequences; under 20% of them were counted only once. Jointly, the top ten make up 12% to 15% of the sample.

According to the study, the label for this sample's time point signals: sample taken at primary tumor resection. Samples were obtained from 70 to 85 patients with early-stage, untreated non-small cell lung cancer from the lung TRACERx cohort. TCR sequencing used whole RNA extracted from tumor and nontumor lung tissue, or from cryopreserved PBMC samples, without cell sorting. Only patients with enough RNA available from two or more tumor regions were chosen for TCR sequencing. A lung pathologist reviewed the tumor and adjacent nontumor lung specimens before the specimens were selected. What the research found in general, with its limitations: Counts of ubiquitous and regional expanded TCRs correlated with counts of ubiquitous and regional nonsynonymous mutations, respectively. Confirming at a functional level the hypothesis that regional TCRs recognize regional mutations was considered to require additional single-cell paired TCR alpha and beta sequencing. Estimated TCR-seq coverage of tumor T cells was only roughly 7% for alpha chains and approximately 14% for beta chains. The tumor nonsynonymous mutation count correlated with the number of expanded intratumoral alpha and beta TCRs.

Concerning this clonotype itself: Its antigen is not yet known. Base qualities are missing; no much larger clone stands one base away. Found in a library prepared for alpha chains, this beta chain is an off-target read, and its abundance has little meaning.

V lost 5 bases and J lost 0 bases, and the count of bases not matched to a germline gene is 12. Per the germline V gene, MNHEY is the CDR1 and SVGEGT is the CDR2. Inclusive of the bounding cysteine and phenylalanine, the CDR3 is 19 residues long. Only the CDR3 portion is preserved as DNA: 57 bases, with reading frame beginning at the first base. The chain is assembled from TRBV6-2 or TRBV6-3 and TRBJ2-7, and 14 junctional nucleotides match TRBD2. This sequence was found in a male donor with early-stage non-small cell lung cancer. Sequenced here: lung tumor tissue, sampled at surgery. CDR3 protein: CASSQEGLAGAGSSYEQYF. The DNA is TGTGCCAGCAGTCAAGAGGGACTAGCGGGAGCGGGGAGCTCCTACGAGCAGTACTTC.